The 18 T cell receptor beta chains listed next were all sequenced from one sample in a study of cytomegalovirus exposure and HLA in healthy donors. Amplification used 60 Vbeta primers and 13 Jbeta primers. TCRdb keeps only in-frame clones here, not all; method: immunoSEQ multiplex PCR. Altogether roughly 100,000 clones are present, less than 80% being singletons, with the ten largest covering approximately 3.6%. Sequencing input: PBMCs. The receptors were gathered from a man aged 55 to 70 in good health and CMV-seronegative.

The chain links TRBV4-1 to TRBJ1-6; D not resolved. Germline V gene lookup returns CDR1 MGHRA and CDR2 YSYEKL. V was cut by 0 bases and J by 8 bases, with 14 bases left in between. The CDR3 has 16 residues. CDR3 sequence reads: CASSQDEGRNHSPLHF. CDR3 sequence (DNA): TGCGCCAGCAGCCAAGATGAGGGAAGGAATCATTCACCCCTCCACTTT.

The gene calls are TRBV25-1 and TRBJ2-3; 12 nucleotides align to TRBD2. Germline values: CDR1 MGHDK, CDR2 SYGVNS. V lost 6 bases, J lost 4 bases, and 5 bases stayed unmatched. This CDR3 has 15 amino acids. The CDR3 is CASRLAGGTSDTQYF. Here the CDR3 DNA reads TGTGCCAGCAGACTAGCGGGGGGAACCTCAGATACGCAGTATTTT.

V and J are TRBV7-6 and TRBJ1-6, with TRBD1 as a possible D gene (6 bases). Trimming took off 1 base at V and 3 bases at J, with 10 bases between the two ends. The germline V gene has CDR1 SGHVS and CDR2 FNYEAQ. The CDR3 runs to 16 residues. The CDR3 region has the DNA TGTGCCAGCAGCTTAGAGGGACATATCTATAATTCACCCCTCCACTTT. Translated, it gives CASSLEGHIYNSPLHF.

The chain carries TRBV4-3 and TRBJ2-3, with 8 bases fitting TRBD2. Germline CDR1 is LGHNA and CDR2 is YSLEER. Germline trimming cut 3 bases from V and 9 bases from J; bases unmatched to any gene: 8. CDR3 size: 14 residues. The CDR3 region has the DNA TGCGCCAGCAGCCACCGAACGCGGGGGGAAACGCAGTATTTT. This encodes CASSHRTRGETQYF.

The chain has TRBV13 and TRBJ2-3; D unclear. The CDR3 is made up of 11 amino acids. Looked up from germline, CDR1 is PRHDT and CDR2 is FYEKMQ (reference sequence). Trimming left V 5 bases short and J 5 bases short, with 5 bases between. CDR3 sequence reads: CASSAGDTQYF. The CDR3 nucleotides read TGTGCCAGCAGCGCCGGAGATACGCAGTATTTT. Full variable domain (remainder filled in from reference TRBV13 and TRBJ2-3): AAGVIQSPRHLIKEKRETATLKCYPIPRHDTVYWYQQGPGQDPQFLISFYEKMQSDKGSIPDRFSAQQFSDYHSELNMSSLELGDSALYFCASSAGDTQYFGPGTRLTVL.

V and J are TRBV28 and TRBJ2-3; the match to TRBD1 covers 11 bases. Germline trimming cut 6 bases from V and 3 bases from J; bases unmatched to any gene: 5. The CDR3 spans 15 residues. CDR1 is MDHEN, CDR2 SYDVKM, per germline. The CDR3, as DNA: TGTGCCAGCAGCGATGGGACAGGGGGTACAGATACGCAGTATTTT. This encodes CASSDGTGGTDTQYF.

The chain links TRBV7-9 to TRBJ1-1; 7 nucleotides line up with TRBD1. The CDR3 is 15 amino acids. Germline V CDR1 and CDR2: SEHNR, FQNEAQ (reference sequence). V gave up 2 bases and J gave up 1 base; unmatched junction bases: 4. CDR3 DNA sequence: TGTGCCAGCAGCTTAATGACAGGGAAGAACACTGAAGCTTTCTTT. Its translation is CASSLMTGKNTEAFF.

The chain has TRBV7-2 and TRBJ2-1, with D possibly being TRBD1 (6 bases). Germline lookup yields CDR1 SGHTA and CDR2 FQGNSA. This CDR3 is built from 13 residues. V gave up 5 bases and J gave up 5 bases, with 10 bases separating them. The CDR3 reads CASSPGQHNEQFF. The CDR3 bases are TGTGCCAGCAGCCCCGGACAGCACAATGAGCAGTTCTTC.

Of note for this clone: A junction boundary mismatches the germline segment, possibly from a read error. The sample contains more than one DNA sequence encoding this CDR3. The CDR3 spells CASRGLENTEAFF. The CDR3 DNA reads as TGTGCCAGCAGGGGCCTTGAGAACACTGAAGCCTTCTTT. This chain links TRBV2 with TRBJ1-1; D unclear. The CDR3 totals 13 residues. Per germline, CDR1 SNHLY and CDR2 FYNNEI.

CDR3 coding DNA: TGCGCCAGCAGCTCACAGGGCGAGCAGTACTTC. Translation: CASSSQGEQYF. The V gene is TRBV5-1, the J gene TRBJ2-7; perhaps TRBD1 as D (6 bases). The CDR3 is made up of 11 amino acids. V was trimmed by 3 bases and J by 6 bases, leaving 7 bases between them. From germline, CDR1 is SGHRS and CDR2 YFSETQ.

The chain recombines TRBV5-4 with TRBJ2-7, with TRBD1 identical over 7 bases. The ends lost 0 bases at V and 0 bases at J; junction bases unmatched: 6. This CDR3 has 16 amino acids. CDR1 is SGHNT and CDR2 is YYREEE in the germline V gene (reference sequence). CDR3 nucleotides: TGTGCCAGCAGCTTGGGTTTAGGGGGCGGCTCCTACGAGCAGTACTTC. Translating it yields CASSLGLGGGSYEQYF.

CDR3 DNA: TGTGCCAGCAGCTCCCAACCTAGGGGAAGGGGGCGCAGCTATGGCTACACCTTC. It specifies CASSSQPRGRGRSYGYTF. The chain recombines TRBV7-2 with TRBJ1-2; 7 bases match TRBD1. The CDR3 loop spans 18 amino acids. From germline, CDR1 is SGHTA and CDR2 FQGNSA. With V trimmed by 4 bases and J by 4 bases, 18 bases remained unmatched.

There are a few counts of this clone. The chain carries TRBV5-4 and TRBJ1-2; TRBD1 matches at 8 bases. The germline V gene encodes CDR1 SGHNT and CDR2 YYREEE (reference sequence). V lost 1 base to trimming and J lost 8 bases; unmatched junction nucleotides: 10. The CDR3 spans 15 residues. The CDR3 sequence is CASSLPARGLEGYTF. CDR3 DNA: TGTGCCAGCAGCTTGCCCGCCAGGGGGCTTGAAGGCTACACCTTC.

DNA of the CDR3: TGTGCCAGCACCAAGGACAGGGCCACAGATACGCAGTATTTT. Its protein is CASTKDRATDTQYF. The chain carries TRBV2 and TRBJ2-3; 8 bases align to TRBD1. V was clipped by 7 bases and J by 2 bases; unmatched bases: 5. CDR3 size: 14 residues. Per germline, CDR1 SNHLY and CDR2 FYNNEI.

This clone was observed a single time. The J gene is TRBJ1-5, the V gene TRBV7-2; TRBD1 matches 7 bases. Unmatched junction bases numbered 7, after V lost 5 bases and J lost 9 bases. The CDR3 is made up of 13 amino acids. Germline V gives CDR1 SGHTA, CDR2 FQGNSA. The CDR3 here is CASSRQGVGPQHF. CDR3 DNA sequence: TGTGCCAGCAGCCGACAGGGTGTCGGGCCCCAGCATTTT.

As DNA, the CDR3 is TGTGCCAGCAGCCCGGGACTAGCAAGCCACAGGAGGTTCTTC. Translating gives CASSPGLASHRRFF. V and J are TRBV7-2 and TRBJ2-1; 9 nucleotides agree with TRBD2. Germline V gene lookup returns CDR1 SGHTA and CDR2 FQGNSA. V was clipped by 5 bases and J by 15 bases; unmatched bases: 14. The CDR3 extends over 14 amino acids. The full variable domain, completed using reference TRBV7-2 and TRBJ2-1, is GAGVSQSPSNKVTEKGKDVELRCDPISGHTALYWYRQSLGQGLEFLIYFQGNSAPDKSGLPSDRFSAERTGGSVSTLTIQRTQQEDSAVYLCASSPGLASHRRFFGPGTRLTVL.

The V gene is TRBV5-1, the J gene TRBJ2-6, with a tentative D call TRBD1 (5 bases). With 4 bases removed from V and 0 bases from J, the gap between germline ends came to 5 bases. Germline-derived CDR1 and CDR2 are SGHRS and YFSETQ. The CDR3 contains 14 residues. CDR3 protein: CASSQGSGANVLTF. DNA for the CDR3: TGCGCCAGCAGCCAGGGCTCTGGGGCCAACGTCCTGACTTTC.

This chain's CDR3 is CASEYVRTDTQYF. CDR3 coding DNA: TGTGCCAGCGAGTATGTCCGCACAGATACGCAGTATTTT. The chain links TRBV6-1 to TRBJ2-3, with D unresolved. V was trimmed by 8 bases and J by 1 base, leaving 10 bases between them. CDR3 length: 13 residues. Germline-derived CDR1 and CDR2 are MNHNS and SASEGT.